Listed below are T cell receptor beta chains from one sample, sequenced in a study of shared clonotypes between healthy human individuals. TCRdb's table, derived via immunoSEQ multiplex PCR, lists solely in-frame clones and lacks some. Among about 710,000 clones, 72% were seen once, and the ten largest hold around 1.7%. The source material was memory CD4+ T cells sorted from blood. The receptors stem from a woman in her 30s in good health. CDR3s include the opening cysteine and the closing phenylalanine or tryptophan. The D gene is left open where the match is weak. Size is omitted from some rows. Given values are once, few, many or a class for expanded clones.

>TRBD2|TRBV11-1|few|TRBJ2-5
TGTGCCAGCAGCTTAGTTGCTAGCGGGCGCTATACAGAGACCCAGTACTTC
CASSLVASGRYTETQYF
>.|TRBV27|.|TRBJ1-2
TGTGCCAGCAGTTTCAGAGACGTAAGATATGGCTACACCTTC
CASSFRDVRYGYTF
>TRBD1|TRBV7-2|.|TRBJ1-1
TGTGCCAGCAGCTTAGTTCCAGGGGGTACTGAAGCTTTCTTT
CASSLVPGGTEAFF
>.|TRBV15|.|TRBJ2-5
TGTGCCACCAAGAGAAGAAGTCAAGAGACCCAGTACTTC
CATKRRSQETQYF
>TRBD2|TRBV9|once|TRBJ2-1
TGTGCCAGCAGCGTAGAAAGCGGGAGATACAATGAGCAGTTCTTC
CASSVESGRYNEQFF
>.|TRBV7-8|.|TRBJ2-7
TGTGCCAGCAGCTCCAGGGGCGGGGGCCAAGGCTACGAGCAGTACTTC
CASSSRGGGQGYEQYF
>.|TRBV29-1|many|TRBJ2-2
TGCAGCGTCTCACCCCCAAGGGGGGAGCTGTTTTTT
CSVSPPRGELFF
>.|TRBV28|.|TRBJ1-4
TGTGCCAGCAGTTTTCCTGGGCGGGGGGGTGAAAAACTGTTTTTT
CASSFPGRGGEKLFF
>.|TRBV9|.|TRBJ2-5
TGTGCCAGCAGCGCCTACGGGGGTTACGAGACCCAGTACTTC
CASSAYGGYETQYF
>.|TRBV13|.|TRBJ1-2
TGTGCCAGCAGCTTCCCGCCCGCGGGCCAAGGCTACACCTTC
CASSFPPAGQGYTF
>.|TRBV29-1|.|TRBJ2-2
TGCAGCGTTGGGGTGGGGGGAGCCGGGGAGCTGTTTTTT
CSVGVGGAGELFF
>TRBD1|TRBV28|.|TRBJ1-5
TGTGCCAGCAGTAACGCCGGGACAGGGTATAGCAATCAGCCCCAGCATTTT
CASSNAGTGYSNQPQHF
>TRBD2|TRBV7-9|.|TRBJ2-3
TGTGCCAGCAAGGCACTAGCGGACGATACGCAGTATTTT
CASKALADDTQYF
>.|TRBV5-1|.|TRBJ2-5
TGCGCCAGCAGCTTGTCTCCGGGACAAGAGACCCAGTACTTC
CASSLSPGQETQYF
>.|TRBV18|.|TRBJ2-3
TGTGCCAGCTCTTTTGGTAGCACAGATACGCAGTATTTT
CASSFGSTDTQYF
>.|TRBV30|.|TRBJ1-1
TGTGCCTGGAGTCGGGCCGTGAACACTGAAGCTTTCTTT
CAWSRAVNTEAFF
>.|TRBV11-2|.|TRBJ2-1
TGTGCCAGCAGCTCCATCTCGGTTTACAATGAGCAGTTCTTC
CASSSISVYNEQFF
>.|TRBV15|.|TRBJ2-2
TGTGCCACCAGCCACGGGCGTAGCACCGGGGAGCTGTTTTTT
CATSHGRSTGELFF
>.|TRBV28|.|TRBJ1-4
TGTGCCAGCCGCCCGGGGGGCAGTCCTGCGGAAAAACTGTTTTTT
CASRPGGSPAEKLFF
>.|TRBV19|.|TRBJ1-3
TGTGCCAGTAAGGGTAAATTGGCACCTGGAAACACCATATATTTT
CASKGKLAPGNTIYF
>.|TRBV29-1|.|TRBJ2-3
TGCAGCATGGTATCAGGGACAGATACGCAGTATTTT
CSMVSGTDTQYF
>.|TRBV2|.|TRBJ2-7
TGTGCCAGCACTTTAGGGGGACCATTAATTTCGTACTTC
CASTLGGPLISYF
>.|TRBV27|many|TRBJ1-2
TGTGCCAGCAGTCGGGTCCCTTCCTATGGCTACACCTTC
CASSRVPSYGYTF
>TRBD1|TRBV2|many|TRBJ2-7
TGTGCCAGCAGGGACAGGGAAGTAAGCGAGCAGTACTTC
CASRDREVSEQYF
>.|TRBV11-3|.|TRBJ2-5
TGTGCCAGCAGCCGTGGGACGCTAGGGACCCAGTACTTC
CASSRGTLGTQYF